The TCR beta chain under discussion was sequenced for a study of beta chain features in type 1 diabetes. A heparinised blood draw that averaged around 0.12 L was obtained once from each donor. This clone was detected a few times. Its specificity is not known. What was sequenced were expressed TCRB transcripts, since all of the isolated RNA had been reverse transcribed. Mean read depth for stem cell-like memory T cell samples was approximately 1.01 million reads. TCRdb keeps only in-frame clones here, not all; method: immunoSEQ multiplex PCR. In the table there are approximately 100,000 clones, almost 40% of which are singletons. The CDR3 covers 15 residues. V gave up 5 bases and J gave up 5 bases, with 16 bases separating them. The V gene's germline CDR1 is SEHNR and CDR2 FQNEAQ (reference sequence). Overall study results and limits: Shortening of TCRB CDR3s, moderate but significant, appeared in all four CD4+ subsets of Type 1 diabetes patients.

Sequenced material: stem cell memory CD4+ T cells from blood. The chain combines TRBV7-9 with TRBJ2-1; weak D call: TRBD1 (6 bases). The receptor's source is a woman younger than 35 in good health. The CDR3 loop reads CASSRSGTLNNEQFF. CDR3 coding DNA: TGTGCCAGCAGCCGATCCGGGACATTGAACAATGAGCAGTTCTTC.